These T cell receptor beta chains were read from a single sample in a study of blood T cells in healthy people across ages. TCRdb recomputed calls from the 5' RACE reads with MiXCR, one row per CDR3 protein. This repertoire shows roughly 700,000 distinct CDR3 sequences, 49% found once; its top ten account for around a third. The sequenced material came from blood. The receptor set was obtained from an older woman in good health. Both conserved end residues are part of each CDR3. A D gene is named only where the DNA matches it firmly. Rows give clone size only sometimes, using once, few, many, or a class for an expanded clone.

TRBJ2-3 TRBD2 TRBV30 NA TGTGCCTGGACTAGCGGGAGCACAGATACGCAGTATTTT CAWTSGSTDTQYF
TRBJ2-4 NA TRBV20-1 NA TGCAGTGCTAGAGATCGGGCGGGTTCCCAAAACATTCAGTACTTC CSARDRAGSQNIQYF
TRBJ2-3 NA TRBV28 NA TGTGCCAGCAGTTTATCTCCAGCGAGCGCAGATACGCAGTATTTT CASSLSPASADTQYF
TRBJ2-5 NA TRBV29-1 NA TGCAGCGGCGAGGACTATCCCTCTCCAGAGACCCAGTACTTC CSGEDYPSPETQYF
TRBJ2-3 NA TRBV20-1 few TGCAGTGCTAGTGACGTTTCCGGCACAGATACGCAGTATTTT CSASDVSGTDTQYF
TRBJ2-7 TRBD2 TRBV6-5 few TGTGCCAGCAGCCCTAGCGGCCGATACGAGCAGTACTTC CASSPSGRYEQYF
TRBJ1-6 NA TRBV28 NA TGTGCCAGCAGTTTACCGAGTCTGGGTAATTCACCCCTCCACTTT CASSLPSLGNSPLHF
TRBJ1-2 NA TRBV3-1 once TGTGCCAGCAGCCAAGTGGGTAATGGCTACACCTTC CASSQVGNGYTF
TRBJ2-7 TRBD2 TRBV20-1 NA TGCAGTGCAGAGGGACTAGCGGGATCCAACGAGCAGTACTTC CSAEGLAGSNEQYF
TRBJ2-5 NA TRBV20-1 many TGCAGTGCTAGGCACCTAGGCCGACAAGAGACCCAGTACTTC CSARHLGRQETQYF
TRBJ2-7 TRBD1 TRBV14 many TGTGCCAGCAGCCGGTACCTGACAGGGGTCATCTCCTACGAGCAGTACTTC CASSRYLTGVISYEQYF
TRBJ1-1 NA TRBV6-4 NA TGTGCCAGCAGTGAAAAAGGCACTGAAGCTTTCTTT CASSEKGTEAFF
TRBJ1-2 NA TRBV12-3/TRBV12-4 NA TGTGCCAGCAGCCAGGGGACTTTCTATGGCTACACCTTC CASSQGTFYGYTF
TRBJ1-2 TRBD1 TRBV6-2/TRBV6-3 NA TGTGCCAGCAGTTGGACAGGGGGTCGGCATGGCTACACCTTC CASSWTGGRHGYTF
TRBJ2-7 NA TRBV6-5 few TGTGCCAGCACCCCATCCGTGGTACAGGGCCACGAGCAGTACTTC CASTPSVVQGHEQYF
TRBJ2-7 TRBD1 TRBV9 NA TGTGCCAGCAGCAGCCTCGGGACAGTCGCCTACGAGCAGTACTTC CASSSLGTVAYEQYF
TRBJ2-7 TRBD2 TRBV2 few TGTGCCAGCAGTGATTTAGGTAGCGGGAGTATCTACGAGCAGTACTTC CASSDLGSGSIYEQYF
TRBJ2-1 TRBD2 TRBV6-2/TRBV6-3 NA TGTGCCAGCAGTTATGTAAGCGGGACCTACAATGAGCAGTTCTTC CASSYVSGTYNEQFF
TRBJ1-1 NA TRBV12-3/TRBV12-4 NA TGTGCCAGCACCCTCCAAAGGACGGGGAACACTGAAGCTTTCTTT CASTLQRTGNTEAFF
TRBJ2-3 NA TRBV28 NA TGTGCCAGCAGATCCCCTAGGGGGGATACGCGGTATTTT CASRSPRGDTRYF
TRBJ2-2 TRBD1 TRBV6-5 NA TGTGCCAGCACTGCCTACGGGACAGACAACACCGGGGAGCTGTTTTTT CASTAYGTDNTGELFF
TRBJ2-1 TRBD2 TRBV28 NA TGTGCCAGCGGGGGTGGGGGGGTGCCCTACAATGAGCAGTTCTTC CASGGGGVPYNEQFF
TRBJ2-1 TRBD2 TRBV25-1 NA TGTGCCAGCAGTGATTGTGGTTGGGAGAAGGGTATTTGGGAGACTAGCCCTGGGTCCAATGAGCAGTTCTTC CASSDCGWEKGIWETSPGSNEQFF
TRBJ2-3 NA TRBV12-3/TRBV12-4 NA TGTGCCAGCAGTTTGAGCACAGAGGCACGAGATACGCAGTATTTT CASSLSTEARDTQYF
TRBJ2-3 NA TRBV4-3 few TGCGCCAGCAGCCGCCAGATAGCAACTAGCCGAACAGATACGCAGTATTTT CASSRQIATSRTDTQYF
TRBJ2-1 TRBD2 TRBV9 few TGTGCCAGCAGCGCCACTAGCGGGCAATACAATGAGCAGTTCTTC CASSATSGQYNEQFF
TRBJ2-7 NA TRBV7-9 NA TGTGCCAGCAGCTTAATCTCTGGACCAGCCCCCTACGAGCAGTACTTC CASSLISGPAPYEQYF
TRBJ1-1 NA TRBV20-1 NA TGCAGTGCTCCTCTAAACTCGCCTGAAGCTTTCTTT CSAPLNSPEAFF
TRBJ1-1 NA TRBV29-1 NA TGCAGCGTGAACCGGGACCGGAACACTGAAGCTTTCTTT CSVNRDRNTEAFF
TRBJ2-4 TRBD2 TRBV25-1 few TGTGCCAGCAGTGAATATACACGGACTAGCGGGAGAGCCAAAAACATTCAGTACTTC CASSEYTRTSGRAKNIQYF
TRBJ2-3 TRBD2 TRBV5-1 NA TGCGCCAGCAGCTTACCAGCGGGAGTGGCAGATACGCAGTATTTT CASSLPAGVADTQYF
TRBJ2-1 TRBD2 TRBV28 NA TGTGCCAGCAGTTTCCCGCTAGCGGGGGGCAATGAGCAGTTCTTC CASSFPLAGGNEQFF
TRBJ2-4 NA TRBV28 NA TGTGCCAGCAGTTTCAGGGATGGGGCCAACATTCAGTACTTC CASSFRDGANIQYF
TRBJ1-2 NA TRBV30 NA TGTGCCTGGAGTCGCGGAAATGGAGATGGCTACACCTTC CAWSRGNGDGYTF
TRBJ2-1 TRBD2 TRBV24-1 NA TGTGCCACCAGTGATCCCCGACTAGCGGGAGATAGTGAGCAGTTCTTC CATSDPRLAGDSEQFF
TRBJ2-3 NA TRBV7-2 few TGTGCCAGCAGCATAGGAGATACGCAGTATTTT CASSIGDTQYF
TRBJ1-6 NA TRBV20-1 NA TGCAGTGCTAAGACAACCCCCACCTCACCCCTCCACTTT CSAKTTPTSPLHF
TRBJ2-3 TRBD2 TRBV5-1 NA TGCGCCAGCAGATACGGACTAGCGGGAGCAGATACGCAGTATTTT CASRYGLAGADTQYF
TRBJ2-3 NA TRBV27 NA TGTGCCAGCAGTTTGTTGAGAGCAGGCACAGATACGCAGTATTTT CASSLLRAGTDTQYF
TRBJ1-2 NA TRBV9 NA TGTGCCAGCAGCGTAGACTTGGGGGGCTACTATGGCTACACCTTC CASSVDLGGYYGYTF
TRBJ2-5 TRBD2 TRBV4-2 NA TGTGCCAGCAGCCAAGGGTCAACTAGCGGGAACCCAGAGACCCAGTACTTC CASSQGSTSGNPETQYF
TRBJ2-5 NA TRBV5-1 NA TGCGCCAGCAGCTTGGAAGGAGGGGGCCTTCAGGGAGAGACCCAGTACTTC CASSLEGGGLQGETQYF
TRBJ2-1 TRBD2 TRBV29-1 NA TGCAGCGTTCGCGGGGGGGCTAGCGGCTACAATGAGCAGTTCTTC CSVRGGASGYNEQFF
TRBJ2-5 NA TRBV9 few TGTGCCAGCAGCCCCCACTCCCGGGATGAACAGTACTTC CASSPHSRDEQYF
TRBJ2-3 TRBD2 TRBV20-1 NA TGCAGTGCAAACATACTAGCGGTACCCGGGAATACGCAGTATTTT CSANILAVPGNTQYF
TRBJ2-7 NA TRBV29-1 NA TGCAGCGTTGACAATTCAGGGGCCGAGCAGTACTTC CSVDNSGAEQYF
TRBJ2-7 TRBD1 TRBV20-1 few TGCAGTGCTAGGTCCGAGGACAGGGTCTACGAGCAGTACTTC CSARSEDRVYEQYF
TRBJ2-7 NA TRBV6-6 few TGTGCCAGCACCTGGGCCGGGACTGAGTCCTACGAGCAGTACTTC CASTWAGTESYEQYF
TRBJ2-7 TRBD2 TRBV7-2 few TGTGCCAGCAGCTTAAGGGCTAGCGGGAGGGAACAGTACTTC CASSLRASGREQYF
TRBJ2-7 TRBD1 TRBV7-2 many TGTGCCAGCAGCAGGGACAGCACCGAGCAGTACTTC CASSRDSTEQYF
TRBJ2-7 TRBD2 TRBV5-1 NA TGCGCCAGCAGCTCCCATCAAACCCTAGCGGGGTACGAGCAGTACTTC CASSSHQTLAGYEQYF
TRBJ1-4 NA TRBV13 few TGTGCCAGCAGCTCGGACGTGGTTGGTGAAAAACTGTTTTTT CASSSDVVGEKLFF
TRBJ2-1 TRBD2 TRBV20-1 NA TGCAGTGCTAGTGGCGGGACTAGCGGGAGCAATGAGCAGTTCTTC CSASGGTSGSNEQFF